This T cell receptor beta chain appears in the sequencing data of a study of radiation and T cells in renal cell carcinoma. Indicated time point: blood 4 weeks post-SBRT, at nephrectomy. Stated treatment: 15 Gy SBRT to primary tumor, nephrectomy 4 weeks later. Radiation-treated patients gave blood at baseline, week 2 and week 4. The patient's renal cell carcinoma had clear cell pathology. This CDR3 is built from 11 residues. The V and J ends lost 5 bases and 9 bases respectively, with 10 bases between them. Germline-derived CDR1 and CDR2 are MNHEY and SMNVEV (reference sequence). TCRdb's table, derived via immunoSEQ multiplex PCR, lists solely in-frame clones and lacks some. The table includes roughly 92,000 clones, around 84% detected once.

Sequencing was performed on blood, taken from a patient whose treatment included radiotherapy and nephrectomy. The rearrangement links TRBV27 to TRBJ2-5; a possible D gene is TRBD2 (5 bases). The origin of this receptor is a man in his sixties with renal cell carcinoma. The CDR3 DNA sequence: TGTGCCAGCAGTACGGGGAACTCCCAGTACTTC. Protein product: CASSTGNSQYF.